The clone carrying this T cell receptor (beta chain) was seen only a few times. Trimming at V came to 4 bases and at J to 5 bases, leaving 17 bases not matched to a gene. The V gene's germline CDR1 is LGHDT and CDR2 YNNKEL (reference sequence). The CDR3 length is 17 residues. This sample is part of a study of blood T cell repertoires in COVID-19. Study-level information: PBMCs, B-cell-depleted T cells, or T cells provided the cDNA or gDNA that made up the material.

Original data processing: Reference gene primer amplification gave nucleated cell count estimates. Assay: immunoSEQ multiplex PCR; the TCRdb copy retains only in-frame clones and omits some. The V and J calls and clone size were taken over from that table, and D and trimming were inferred from the DNA. The data show about 79,000 clones, more than 85% seen once. The origin of this receptor is a man aged 65 to 85 with active or convalescent COVID-19. What was sequenced was peripheral blood. The chain recombines TRBV3-1 (or the pseudogene TRBV3-2) with TRBJ2-7, with 7 bases lining up with TRBD2. Here the CDR3 reads CASSRGRVVDQLHEQYF. The CDR3 DNA follows: TGTGCCAGCAGCCGGGGGAGGGTGGTGGACCAACTACACGAGCAGTACTTC.